Shown below are 10 T cell receptor beta chains from a single sample sequenced in a study of technical replicates of blood from a handful of donors. This table comes from immunoSEQ multiplex PCR, and its TCRdb copy is limited to in-frame clones, with some not included. The sample lists roughly 60,000 clones; about 90% were seen once. The sample consisted of PBMCs. The receptors come from a human donor in good health. Some clones in this sample may be carry-over from other donors' samples.

The chain joins TRBV20-1 to TRBJ1-1, with D unresolved. Germline V gene lookup returns CDR1 DFQATT and CDR2 SNEGSKA (reference sequence). Trimming took 5 bases from V and 8 from J, leaving 12 bases between them. The CDR3 totals 11 residues. In DNA, the CDR3 is TGCAGTGCTCTAAGGGAGGTCGAAGCTTTCTTT. This translates into CSALREVEAFF.

The rearrangement uses TRBV2 and TRBJ2-5, with 8 nucleotides matching TRBD2. This CDR3 has 11 amino acids. Per germline, CDR1 SNHLY and CDR2 FYNNEI. V shed 8 bases and J 7 bases; nucleotides not matched to a gene: 3. The CDR3, as DNA: TGTGCCAGCGGGGCGGGGGGGACCCAGTACTTC. As protein: CASGAGGTQYF.

The V gene is TRBV7-8, the J gene TRBJ1-2; possible D gene TRBD1, 5 bases. This CDR3 contains 14 residues. Germline CDR1 is SGHVS and CDR2 is FQNEAQ. Trimming pared 3 bases from V and 3 bases from J, leaving 11 bases between. DNA of the CDR3: TGTGCCAGCAGCTTGGGGGGGGTAGACTATGGCTACACCTTC. As protein: CASSLGGVDYGYTF.

The chain links TRBV9 to TRBJ2-5; possible D gene TRBD2, 7 bases. CDR3 length: 14 residues. Per germline, CDR1 SGDLS and CDR2 YYNGEE. V dropped 0 bases and J dropped 5 bases, with 11 bases sitting between them. CDR3 amino acids: CASSVGGGRETQYF. CDR3 coding DNA: TGTGCCAGCAGCGTAGGGGGGGGCAGGGAGACCCAGTACTTC.

Comment on this clone: Germline is not matched at one junction end, which may reflect a read error. This rearrangement joins TRBV10-3 to TRBJ2-1; 7 nucleotides align to TRBD2. The CDR3 runs 15 residues. Germline assignment: CDR1 ENHRY and CDR2 SYGVKD. The CDR3 region is CAITETSFQYNEQFF. In DNA, the CDR3 is TGTGCCATCACTGAGACTAGCTTCCAGTACAATGAGCAGTTCTTC.

The chain combines TRBV5-6 with TRBJ2-5, with D uncertain. Per germline, CDR1 SGHDT and CDR2 YYEEEE. Deletions cut 4 bases from V and 4 bases from J, with 11 bases between. The CDR3 totals 13 residues. In DNA, the CDR3 is TGTGCCAGCAGCCTCAGTACGTCAGAGACCCAGTACTTC. Protein sequence: CASSLSTSETQYF.

This chain connects TRBV18 to TRBJ2-5, with TRBD2 identical over 11 bases. Trimming at V came to 2 bases and at J to 2 bases, leaving 1 base not matched to a gene. Per the germline V gene, CDR1 is KGHSH and CDR2 is LQKENI. This CDR3 spans 15 amino acids. DNA of the CDR3: TGTGCCAGCTCACCATCTAGCGGGGGGCAAGAGACCCAGTACTTC. It encodes CASSPSSGGQETQYF.

The rearrangement uses TRBV18 and TRBJ1-4; TRBD1 aligns across 7 bases. Germline CDR1 reads KGHSH; CDR2 reads LQKENI. Losses at the gene ends were 6 bases for V and 8 bases for J; bases not matched to a gene: 15. The CDR3 contains 16 residues. Here the CDR3 reads CASSPLIRGKEEKLFF. The CDR3 nucleotides read TGTGCCAGCTCTCCGCTCATCAGGGGGAAGGAAGAAAAACTGTTTTTT. Supplemented by reference TRBV18 and TRBJ1-4, the full variable domain reads NAGVMQNPRHLVRRRGQEARLRCSPMKGHSHVYWYRQLPEEGLKFMVYLQKENIIDESGMPKERFSAEFPKEGPSILRIQQVVRGDSAAYFCASSPLIRGKEEKLFFGSGTQLSVL.

The genes are TRBV19 and TRBJ2-3, with D possibly being TRBD1 (6 bases). Germline CDR1 LNHDA, CDR2 SQIVND (reference sequence). V lost 3 bases, J lost 6 bases, and 19 bases lay in between. The CDR3 consists of 16 residues. The CDR3 spells CASSMGAVLGADTQYF. The CDR3 DNA reads TGTGCCAGTAGTATGGGGGCCGTACTAGGGGCGGATACGCAGTATTTT.

The gene calls are TRBV5-5 and TRBJ1-5; 10 positions match TRBD1. Trimming at V came to 3 bases and at J to 9 bases, leaving 12 bases not matched to a gene. The germline CDR1 and CDR2 sequences are SGHKS and YYEKEE (reference sequence). The CDR3 sequence is 16 residues long. The CDR3 DNA reads TGTGCCAGCAGCTCACTCAAGACAGGGGGCACTGGGCCCCAGCATTTT. Its translation: CASSSLKTGGTGPQHF.